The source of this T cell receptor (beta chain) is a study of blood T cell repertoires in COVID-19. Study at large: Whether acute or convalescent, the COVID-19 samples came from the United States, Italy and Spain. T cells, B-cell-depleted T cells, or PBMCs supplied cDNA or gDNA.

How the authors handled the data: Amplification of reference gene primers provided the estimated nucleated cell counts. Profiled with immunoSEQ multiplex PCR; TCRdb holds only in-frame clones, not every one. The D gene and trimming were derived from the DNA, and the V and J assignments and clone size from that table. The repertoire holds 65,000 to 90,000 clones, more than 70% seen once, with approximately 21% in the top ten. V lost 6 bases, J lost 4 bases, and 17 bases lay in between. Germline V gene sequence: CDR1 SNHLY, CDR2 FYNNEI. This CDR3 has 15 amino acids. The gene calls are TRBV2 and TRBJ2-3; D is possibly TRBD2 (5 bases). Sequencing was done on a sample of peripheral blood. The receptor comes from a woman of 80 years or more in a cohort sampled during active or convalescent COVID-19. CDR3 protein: CASSQGLEAPDTQYF. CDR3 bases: TGTGCCAGCAGCCAAGGACTCGAAGCCCCAGATACGCAGTATTTT.